This TCR beta chain was sequenced during a study of blood T cell repertoires in COVID-19. As for the study in general: The United States, Italy and Spain were the sources of the acute and convalescent COVID-19 samples. From T cells, B-cell-depleted T cells, or PBMCs came the material, which was cDNA or gDNA.

The V segment lost 7 bases and the J segment 2 bases; nucleotides outside the gene matches: 6. Germline V lookup: CDR1 SNHLY, CDR2 FYNNEI. This CDR3 has 15 amino acids. Methods used by the authors: Reference gene primer amplification in the assay estimated nucleated cell counts. Using immunoSEQ multiplex PCR, the repertoire was profiled, and TCRdb retains in-frame clones only, with some absent. V and J calls and clone size are as listed in that table; D and trimming were resolved from the DNA. Here the sample spans about 130,000 clones, 75% to 85% being singletons. Seattle enrolled patients during active infection and tracked them longitudinally.

This chain links TRBV2 with TRBJ1-3; 9 bases are shared with TRBD1. The receptor was derived from a woman in her 70s with COVID-19, enrolled during active disease. The sequencing input was peripheral blood. The CDR3 region has the DNA TGTGCCAGCAATCAATACAGGGGGCCTGGAAACACCATATATTTT. This gives the protein CASNQYRGPGNTIYF.